What follows is one T cell receptor beta chain and its context. Its antigen remains undetermined. There are no base qualities to consult, and no much larger clone falls within one base. The receptor library was made with PCR. DNA from cultured CD4+ T cells was subjected to TCR sequencing with the Oncomine TCR Beta short-read assay at the Johns Hopkins FTIC core. The QIAamp micro DNA kit was used to extract genomic DNA from the cultured CD4+ T cells. Oncomine TCR Beta libraries made from cultured CD4+ T cells were pooled using unique dual indexes and sequenced on an Illumina iSeq 100. The published analysis was carried out like this. Non-productive sequences were removed, and CDR3s that did not start with C, did not end with F or W, or were shorter than 7 amino acids were discarded. The MANAFEST web application identified antigen-specific clonotypes by comparing peptide-stimulated wells against reference wells and other culture wells. For a clone to be called positive, the clone needed an FDR below 0.05, an odds ratio above 5, and a productive frequency above 0.1% in at least two of three replicate wells. Clonotypes that were significantly expanded in both SARS-CoV-2 spike wells and at least one common cold coronavirus spike condition were defined as cross-reactive. Levenshtein distances (stringdist) and unrooted phylogenetic trees (ape) in R version 3.6.1 were used to assess CDR3 homology. Starting from the raw public reads, TCRdb applied fastp trimming at Q25, assembled clones with MiXCR and retained in-frame beta chains. Entries are consolidated by CDR3 protein sequence, retaining the most common genes and DNA. The V and J calls and clone size are TCRdb's, not the authors'. For this sample there are about 15,000 distinct CDR3 sequences; about 67% appear just once. In total, the top ten clones hold approximately 18% of the sample.

The source of the sample is a study of vaccination and CD4 T cells after COVID-19 (dated by TCRdb to 2021 to 2024). About the investigation overall: Convalescent patients had a positive SARS-CoV-2 result on nasal swab PCR, and of these patients, some 10 had mild disease and one had severe disease. In the convalescent cohort there were six males and four females, among whom were two Hispanic individuals, seven Caucasians, two Asians and one multiracial person. Each participant got two doses of either the Pfizer-BioNTech BNT162b2 vaccine (n=8) or the Moderna mRNA-1273 vaccine (n=2). Post-COVID blood samples were collected from convalescent patients a median of about 92 days after diagnosis, with a range of roughly 30 to 161 days. The time from the second vaccine dose to post-vaccine blood sampling had a median of roughly 70 days and ranged from roughly 13 to 241 days. Culture stimuli were overlapping spike peptide pools from SARS-CoV-2 and from the common cold coronaviruses HCoV-NL63, HCoV-OC43 and HCoV-229E. In control cultures, a CEFX viral epitope pool was used as positive control, an HIV-1 Nef peptide pool was used as negative control, or no peptide was added. In roughly eleven COVID-19 convalescent patients and a handful of infection-naive healthy vaccine recipients, the spike-specific CD4+ TCR repertoire before mRNA vaccination was compared with the repertoire after mRNA vaccination.

Interpreted using the paper, the treatment or condition label stands for: roughly 10-day PBMC culture with coronavirus spike peptide pools or control peptides (ViraFEST assay). The ViraFEST assay was used in the study, in which antigen-specific T cells were expanded with peptide pools and expanded clonotypes were subsequently identified by TCR sequencing. The positive SARS-CoV-2 PCR tests of the convalescent patients were dated from March to December 2020, before the Alpha, Beta and Delta variants emerged in the United States. Over 1.5 million PBMCs per well were cultured in IMDM with roughly 5% human AB serum and around 10 IU/ml IL-2, plus 10 ug/ml peptide pools. On days 3 and 7, half of the culture medium was replaced with fresh IL-2-containing medium. CD4+ T cells were isolated after about 10 days of culture through negative selection using the EasySep CD4+ T cell isolation kit. Ficoll-Paque Plus gradient centrifugation was used to isolate PBMCs from whole blood, and the isolated PBMCs were then either used fresh or cryopreserved at -140C. Culture conditions were generally each tested in triplicate wells.

Results the study describes overall, beyond this receptor: The number of convalescent patients in the study was relatively small, and the study did not examine early timepoints following natural infection. The median count of SARS-CoV-2-reactive clonotypes went up from around 23 after infection to 38 after vaccination, although the change was not significant. Of the vaccine-specific clones found in convalescent patients, nearly all (304 of 307) were mono-reactive for SARS-CoV-2 spike instead of being cross-reactive with common cold coronaviruses. Among convalescent patients, a median 86.3% of the SARS-CoV-2-reactive clones seen after vaccination appeared only after vaccination, which suggests priming specific to the vaccine.

The germline V gene specifies SGHTA as CDR1 and FQGNSA as CDR2. The CDR3 has 16 amino acids, counting the end cysteine and phenylalanine. The DNA shown is the 48-base CDR3, in frame from base 1. The V and J ends are trimmed by 5 bases and 4 bases, leaving 18 bases between them. Recombination linked TRBV7-2 to TRBJ2-1; the D gene is possibly TRBD1 or TRBD2, each agreeing over 5 bases. The receptor's source is a human donor who had recovered from COVID-19. Sequences were obtained from CD4+ T cells from blood, cultured in vitro. Here is the DNA: TGTGCCAGCAGCCTCGGGGCGGGCATACCTTACAATGAGCAGTTCTTC. Translated, it gives CASSLGAGIPYNEQFF.